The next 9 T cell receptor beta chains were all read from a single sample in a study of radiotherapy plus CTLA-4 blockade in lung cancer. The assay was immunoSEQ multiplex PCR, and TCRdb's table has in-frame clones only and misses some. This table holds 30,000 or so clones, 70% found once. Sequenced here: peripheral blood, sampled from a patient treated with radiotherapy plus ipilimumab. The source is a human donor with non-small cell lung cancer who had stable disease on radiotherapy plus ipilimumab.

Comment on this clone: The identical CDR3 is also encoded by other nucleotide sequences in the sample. The CDR3 sequence is CASSPGQANTGELFF. The DNA for the CDR3 is TGTGCCAGCTCACCTGGACAGGCGAACACCGGGGAGCTGTTTTTT. The V and J genes are TRBV18 and TRBJ2-2, with 7 bases identical to TRBD1. The CDR3 consists of 15 residues. The V segment lost 3 bases and the J segment 0 bases; nucleotides outside the gene matches: 1. The germline V gene has CDR1 KGHSH and CDR2 LQKENI.

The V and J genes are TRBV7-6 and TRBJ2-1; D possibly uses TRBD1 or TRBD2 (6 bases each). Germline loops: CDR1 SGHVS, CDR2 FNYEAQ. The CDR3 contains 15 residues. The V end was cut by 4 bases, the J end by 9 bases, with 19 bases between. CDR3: CASSSTRGRVGEQFF. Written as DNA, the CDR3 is TGTGCCAGCAGCTCCACACGGGGGCGAGTCGGTGAGCAGTTCTTC. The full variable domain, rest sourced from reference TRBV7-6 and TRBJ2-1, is GAGVSQSPRYKVTKRGQDVALRCDPISGHVSLYWYRQALGQGPEFLTYFNYEAQQDKSGLPNDRFSAERPEGSISTLTIQRTEQRDSAMYRCASSSTRGRVGEQFFGPGTRLTVL.

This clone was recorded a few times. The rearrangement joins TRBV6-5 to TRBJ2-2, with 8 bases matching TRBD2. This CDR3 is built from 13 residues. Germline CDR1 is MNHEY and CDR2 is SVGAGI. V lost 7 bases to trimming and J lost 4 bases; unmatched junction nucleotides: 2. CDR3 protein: CASNRGGTGELFF. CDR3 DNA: TGTGCCAGCAATCGGGGGGGCACCGGGGAGCTGTTTTTT.

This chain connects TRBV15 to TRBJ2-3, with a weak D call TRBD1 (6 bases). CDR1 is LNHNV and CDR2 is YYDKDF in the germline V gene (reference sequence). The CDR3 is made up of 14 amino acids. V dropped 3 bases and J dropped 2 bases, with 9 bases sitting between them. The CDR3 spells CATSRGDITDTQYF. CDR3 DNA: TGTGCCACCAGCAGGGGGGACATCACAGATACGCAGTATTTT.

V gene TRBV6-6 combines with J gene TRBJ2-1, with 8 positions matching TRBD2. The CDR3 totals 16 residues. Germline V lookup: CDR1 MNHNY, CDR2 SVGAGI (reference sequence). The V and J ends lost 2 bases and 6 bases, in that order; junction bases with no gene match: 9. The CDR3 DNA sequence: TGTGCCAGCAGTTACCCGGGGGGGGGCGAGCCCAATGAGCAGTTCTTC. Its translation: CASSYPGGGEPNEQFF.

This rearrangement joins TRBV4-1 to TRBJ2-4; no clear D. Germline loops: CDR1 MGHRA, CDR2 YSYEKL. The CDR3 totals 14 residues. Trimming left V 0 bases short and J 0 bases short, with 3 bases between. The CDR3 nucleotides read TGCGCCAGCAGCCAAGAAATAGCCAAAAACATTCAGTACTTC. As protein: CASSQEIAKNIQYF.

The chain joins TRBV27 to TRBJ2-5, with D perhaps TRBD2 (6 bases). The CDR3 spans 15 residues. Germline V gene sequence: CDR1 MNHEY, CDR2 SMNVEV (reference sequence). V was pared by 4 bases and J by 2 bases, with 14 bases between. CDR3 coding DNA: TGTGCCAGCAGTTCCCGATGGGGGACTCAAGAGACCCAGTACTTC. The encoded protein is CASSSRWGTQETQYF.

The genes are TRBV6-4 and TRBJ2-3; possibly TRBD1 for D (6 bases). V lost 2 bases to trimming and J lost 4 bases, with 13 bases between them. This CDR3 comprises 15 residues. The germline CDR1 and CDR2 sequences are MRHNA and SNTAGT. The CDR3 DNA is TGTGCCAGCAGTGACCTGGGGGCCCGAGCAGATACGCAGTATTTT. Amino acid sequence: CASSDLGARADTQYF.

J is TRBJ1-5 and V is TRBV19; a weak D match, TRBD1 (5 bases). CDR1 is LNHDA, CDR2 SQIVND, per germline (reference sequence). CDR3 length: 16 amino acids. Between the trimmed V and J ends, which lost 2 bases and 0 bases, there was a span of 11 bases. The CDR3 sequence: CASSIWDLYSNQPQHF. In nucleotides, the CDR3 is TGTGCCAGTAGTATATGGGACCTTTATAGCAATCAGCCCCAGCATTTT.